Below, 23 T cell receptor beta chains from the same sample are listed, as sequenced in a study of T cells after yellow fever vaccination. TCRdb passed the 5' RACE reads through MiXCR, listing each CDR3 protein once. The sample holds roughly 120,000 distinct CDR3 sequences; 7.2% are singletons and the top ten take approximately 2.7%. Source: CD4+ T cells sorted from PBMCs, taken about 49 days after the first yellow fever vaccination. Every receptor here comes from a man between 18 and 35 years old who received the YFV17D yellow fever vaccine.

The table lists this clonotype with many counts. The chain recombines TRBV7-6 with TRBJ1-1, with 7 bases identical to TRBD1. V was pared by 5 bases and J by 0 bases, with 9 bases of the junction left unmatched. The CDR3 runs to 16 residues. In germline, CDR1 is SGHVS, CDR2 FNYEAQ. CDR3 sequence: CASSADRAGMNTEAFF. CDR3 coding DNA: TGTGCCAGCAGCGCAGACAGGGCGGGGATGAACACTGAAGCTTTCTTT.

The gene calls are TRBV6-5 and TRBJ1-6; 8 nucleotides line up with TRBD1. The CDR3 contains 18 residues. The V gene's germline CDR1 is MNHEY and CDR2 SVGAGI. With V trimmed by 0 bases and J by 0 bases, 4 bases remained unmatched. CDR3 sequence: CASSYSGQGASYNSPLHF. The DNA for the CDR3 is TGTGCCAGCAGTTACTCTGGGCAGGGGGCCTCCTATAATTCACCCCTCCACTTT.

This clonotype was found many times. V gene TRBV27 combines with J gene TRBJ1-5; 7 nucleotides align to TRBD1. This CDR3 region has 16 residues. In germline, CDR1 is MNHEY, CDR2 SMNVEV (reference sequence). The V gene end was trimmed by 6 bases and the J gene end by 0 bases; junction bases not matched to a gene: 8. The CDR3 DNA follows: TGTGCCAGCAGGGCAGGGGGATATTATAGCAATCAGCCCCAGCATTTT. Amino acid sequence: CASRAGGYYSNQPQHF.

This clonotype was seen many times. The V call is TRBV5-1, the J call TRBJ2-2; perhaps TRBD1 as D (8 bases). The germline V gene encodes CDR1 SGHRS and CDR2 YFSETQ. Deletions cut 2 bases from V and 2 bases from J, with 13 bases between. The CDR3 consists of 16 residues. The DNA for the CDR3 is TGCGCCAGCAGCTTACAGGGGGGGATTAACACCGGGGAGCTGTTTTTT. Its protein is CASSLQGGINTGELFF.

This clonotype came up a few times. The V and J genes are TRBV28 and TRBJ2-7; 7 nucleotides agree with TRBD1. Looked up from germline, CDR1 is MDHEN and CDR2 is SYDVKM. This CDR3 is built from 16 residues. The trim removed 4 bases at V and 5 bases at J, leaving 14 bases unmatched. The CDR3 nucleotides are TGTGCCAGCAGTTCCGTAGGTAGGGGGCTCATCCACGAGCAGTACTTC. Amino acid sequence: CASSSVGRGLIHEQYF.

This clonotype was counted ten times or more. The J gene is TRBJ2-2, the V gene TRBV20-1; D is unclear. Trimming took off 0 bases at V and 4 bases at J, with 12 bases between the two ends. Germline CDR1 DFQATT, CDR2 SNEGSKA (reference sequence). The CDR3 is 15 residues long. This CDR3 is CSARDKGYFTGELFF. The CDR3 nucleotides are TGCAGTGCTAGAGATAAGGGCTACTTCACCGGGGAGCTGTTTTTT.

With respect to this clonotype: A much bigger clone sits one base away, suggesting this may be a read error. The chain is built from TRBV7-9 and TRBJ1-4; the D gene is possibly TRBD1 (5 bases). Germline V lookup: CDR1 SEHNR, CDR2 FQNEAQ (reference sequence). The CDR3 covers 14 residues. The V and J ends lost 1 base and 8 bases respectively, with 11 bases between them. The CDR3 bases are TGTGCCAGCAGCTTAGACAGGCGGCGCGAAAAACTGTTTTTT. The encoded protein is CASSLDRRREKLFF.

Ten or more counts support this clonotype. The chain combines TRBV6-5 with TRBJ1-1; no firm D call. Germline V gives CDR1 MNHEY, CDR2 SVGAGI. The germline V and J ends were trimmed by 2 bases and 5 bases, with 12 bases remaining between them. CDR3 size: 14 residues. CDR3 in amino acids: CASSYVAGGTEAFF. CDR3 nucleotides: TGTGCCAGCAGTTACGTGGCAGGAGGTACTGAAGCTTTCTTT.

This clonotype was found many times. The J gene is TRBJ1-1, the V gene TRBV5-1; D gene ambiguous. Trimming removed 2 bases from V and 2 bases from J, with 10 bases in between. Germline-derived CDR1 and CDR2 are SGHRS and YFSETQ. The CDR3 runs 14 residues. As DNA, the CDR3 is TGCGCCAGCAGCTTTTCCGAACGTAACACTGAAGCTTTCTTT. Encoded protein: CASSFSERNTEAFF.

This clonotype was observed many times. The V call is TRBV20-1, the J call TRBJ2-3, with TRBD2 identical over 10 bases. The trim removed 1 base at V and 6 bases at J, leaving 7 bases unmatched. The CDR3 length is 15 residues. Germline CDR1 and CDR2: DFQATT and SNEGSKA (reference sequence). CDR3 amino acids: CSARVAGGPGDTQYF. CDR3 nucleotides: TGCAGTGCTAGAGTAGCGGGGGGACCGGGGGATACGCAGTATTTT.

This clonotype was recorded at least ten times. DNA for the CDR3: TGTGCCAGCAGGTCCGGGACAGGGGCCTCCTACGAGCAGTACTTC. It encodes CASRSGTGASYEQYF. The rearrangement uses TRBV6-1 and TRBJ2-7; 10 nucleotides align to TRBD1. This CDR3 has 15 amino acids. Germline V gene data show CDR1 as MNHNS and CDR2 as SASEGT. With V trimmed by 6 bases and J by 0 bases, 5 bases remained unmatched.

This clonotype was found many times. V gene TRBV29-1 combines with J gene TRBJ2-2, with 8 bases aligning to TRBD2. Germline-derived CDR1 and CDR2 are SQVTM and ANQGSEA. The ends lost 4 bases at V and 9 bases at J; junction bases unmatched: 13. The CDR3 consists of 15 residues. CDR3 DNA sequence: TGCAGCGTTGGGCCCATAGCGGGGACCAGTCGGGAGCTGTTTTTT. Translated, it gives CSVGPIAGTSRELFF.

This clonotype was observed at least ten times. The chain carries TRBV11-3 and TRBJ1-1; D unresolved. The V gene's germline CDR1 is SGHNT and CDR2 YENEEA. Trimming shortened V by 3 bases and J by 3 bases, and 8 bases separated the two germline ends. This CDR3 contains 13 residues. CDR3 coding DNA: TGTGCCAGCAGCTTCACGAGAGACACTGAAGCTTTCTTT. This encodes CASSFTRDTEAFF.

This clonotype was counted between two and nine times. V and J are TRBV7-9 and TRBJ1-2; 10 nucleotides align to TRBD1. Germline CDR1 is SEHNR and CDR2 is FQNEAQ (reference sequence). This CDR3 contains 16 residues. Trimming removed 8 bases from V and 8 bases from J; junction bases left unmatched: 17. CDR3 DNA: TGTGCCAGCGAGAGTGGGACAGGGGCCTTCGGTCTCGGCTACACCTTC. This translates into CASESGTGAFGLGYTF.

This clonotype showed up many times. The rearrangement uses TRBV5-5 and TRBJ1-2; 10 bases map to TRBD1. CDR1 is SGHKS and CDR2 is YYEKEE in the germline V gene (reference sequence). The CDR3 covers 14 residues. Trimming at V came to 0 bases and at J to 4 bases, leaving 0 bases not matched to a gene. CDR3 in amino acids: CASSLGDRGYGYTF. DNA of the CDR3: TGTGCCAGCAGCTTGGGGGACAGGGGCTATGGCTACACCTTC. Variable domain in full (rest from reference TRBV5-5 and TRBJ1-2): DAGVTQSPTHLIKTRGQQVTLRCSPISGHKSVSWYQQVLGQGPQFIFQYYEKEERGRGNFPDRFSARQFPNYSSELNVNALLLGDSALYLCASSLGDRGYGYTFGSGTRLTVV.

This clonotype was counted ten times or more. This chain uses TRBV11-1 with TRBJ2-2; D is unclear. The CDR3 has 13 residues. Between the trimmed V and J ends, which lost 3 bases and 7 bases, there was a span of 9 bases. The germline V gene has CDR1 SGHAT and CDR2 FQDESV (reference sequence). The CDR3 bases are TGTGCCAGCAGCTTTTCGGCCTTCGGGGAGCTGTTTTTT. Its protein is CASSFSAFGELFF.

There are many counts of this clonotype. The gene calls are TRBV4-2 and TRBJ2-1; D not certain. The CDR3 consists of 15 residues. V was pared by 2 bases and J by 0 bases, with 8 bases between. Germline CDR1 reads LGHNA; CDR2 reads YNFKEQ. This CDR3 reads CASSQSRGSYNEQFF. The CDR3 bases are TGTGCCAGCAGCCAAAGCAGAGGCTCCTACAATGAGCAGTTCTTC.

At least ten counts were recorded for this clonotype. This CDR3 reads CASSLADYNEQFF. CDR3 in DNA: TGTGCCAGCAGCTTGGCGGATTACAATGAGCAGTTCTTC. The genes are TRBV5-5 and TRBJ2-1; D is ambiguous. Germline V gives CDR1 SGHKS, CDR2 YYEKEE (reference sequence). This CDR3 comprises 13 residues. V lost 0 bases, J lost 4 bases, and 5 bases lay in between.

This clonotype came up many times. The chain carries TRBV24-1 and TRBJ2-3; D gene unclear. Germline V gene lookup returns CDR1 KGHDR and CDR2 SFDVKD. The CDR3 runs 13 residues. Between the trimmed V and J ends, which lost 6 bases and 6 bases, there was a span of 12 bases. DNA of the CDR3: TGTGCCACCAGTCCTCCCGCCGGGGATACGCAGTATTTT. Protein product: CATSPPAGDTQYF.

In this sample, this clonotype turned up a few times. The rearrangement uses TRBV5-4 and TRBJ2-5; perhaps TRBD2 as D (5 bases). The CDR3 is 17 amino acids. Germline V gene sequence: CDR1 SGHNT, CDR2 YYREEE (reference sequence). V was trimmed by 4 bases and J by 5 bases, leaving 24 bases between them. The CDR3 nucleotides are TGTGCCAGCAGCCCCACGGTGGGGAGAATCGGTGGGGAGACCCAGTACTTC. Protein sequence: CASSPTVGRIGGETQYF.

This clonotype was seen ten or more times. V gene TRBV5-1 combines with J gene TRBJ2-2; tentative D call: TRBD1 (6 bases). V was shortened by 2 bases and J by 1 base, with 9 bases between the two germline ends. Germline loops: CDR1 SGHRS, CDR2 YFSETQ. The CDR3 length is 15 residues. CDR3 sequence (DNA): TGCGCCAGCAGCTTATTACAGGGGAACACCGGGGAGCTGTTTTTT. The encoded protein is CASSLLQGNTGELFF.

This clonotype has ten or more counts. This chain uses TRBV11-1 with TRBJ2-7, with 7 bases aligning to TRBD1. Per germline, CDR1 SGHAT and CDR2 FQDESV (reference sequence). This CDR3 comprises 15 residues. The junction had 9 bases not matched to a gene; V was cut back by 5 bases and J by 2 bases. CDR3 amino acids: CASSRERGPPYEQYF. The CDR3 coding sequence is TGTGCCAGCAGCCGTGAGAGGGGGCCTCCCTACGAGCAGTACTTC.

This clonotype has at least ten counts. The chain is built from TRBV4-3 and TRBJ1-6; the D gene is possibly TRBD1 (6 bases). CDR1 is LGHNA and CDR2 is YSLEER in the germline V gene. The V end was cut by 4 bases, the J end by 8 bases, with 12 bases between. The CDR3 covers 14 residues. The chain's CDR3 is CASSRTGTDSPLHF. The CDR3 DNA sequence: TGCGCCAGCAGCCGTACAGGGACTGATTCACCCCTCCACTTT.